This T cell receptor (beta chain) was identified during a study of shared clonotypes between healthy human individuals. General study findings and limits: Memory subsets had estimated richness that was generally smaller than that of naive subsets. About 5% was the fraction of naive CD4 clonotypes found shared across a handful of donors.

Original data processing: ImmunoSEQ junction-only sequences lacked quality scores, so their filtering differed. The repertoire was sequenced with immunoSEQ multiplex PCR; TCRdb's copy has only in-frame clones and lacks some. V and J calls and clone size are as listed in that table; D and trimming were resolved from the DNA. Of about 2.1 million clones in the sample, just over 90% are singletons; the top ten hold roughly 1.7%. This clone was detected once. What it recognizes is unknown. CDR1 and CDR2 from the germline V gene are MGHDK and SYGVNS. The length of the CDR3 is 14 residues. V was pared by 10 bases and J by 3 bases, with 16 bases between. CD45RO-negative, CCR7-positively selected cells formed the naive CD8 fraction, excluding terminally differentiated effector memory CD45RA+ cells.

The chain is built from TRBV25-1 and TRBJ2-1; D is tentatively TRBD1 or TRBD2 (5 bases each). The source of this sequence is a man aged 18-30 years in good health. Some clones in this sample may be carry-over from other donors' samples. The sequencing input was naive CD8+ T cells from PBMCs. In DNA form, the CDR3 reads TGTGCCACCGGGGCAGCGCAACTCTACAATGAGCAGTTCTTC. This encodes CATGAAQLYNEQFF.